This T cell receptor (beta chain) stems from a study of T cell changes during pregnancy in multiple sclerosis. The CDR3 loop spans 13 amino acids. With 4 bases clipped from V and 6 bases from J, the junction kept 4 bases outside the gene matches. CDR1 and CDR2 (germline): MGHRA, YSYEKL. The repertoire was sequenced with immunoSEQ multiplex PCR; TCRdb's copy has only in-frame clones and lacks some. The top ten clones hold about 1% of a sample with 100,000 or so clones, 90% to 95% of them seen once. The chain couples TRBV4-1 to TRBJ2-7; TRBD2 matches 9 bases. This receptor was taken from a female donor with multiple sclerosis, enrolled in a pregnancy study. The specimen comprised peripheral blood, sampled before pregnancy. CDR3 region: CASSPGLASEQYF. The CDR3 region has the DNA TGCGCCAGCAGCCCGGGACTAGCTTCCGAGCAGTACTTC.